What follows are 27 T cell receptor beta chains derived from one specimen sequenced in a study of blood T cell repertoires in COVID-19. The data were produced by immunoSEQ multiplex PCR, yet TCRdb's version contains in-frame clones alone and is incomplete. The sample consists of fewer than 150,000 clones, 75% to 90% of them appearing once. Sequencing was performed on peripheral blood. These receptors were taken from a woman aged 40 to 49 with acute or convalescent COVID-19.

This clone showed up just once. The rearrangement uses TRBV19 and TRBJ1-2; maybe TRBD1 (5 bases). CDR1 LNHDA and CDR2 SQIVND come from the germline V gene (reference sequence). The V end was cut by 4 bases, the J end by 0 bases, with 9 bases between. The CDR3 is 14 residues long. CDR3: CASSTAGANYGYTF. DNA of the CDR3: TGTGCCAGTAGTACTGCGGGGGCTAACTATGGCTACACCTTC. The full variable domain, completed using reference TRBV19 and TRBJ1-2, is DGGITQSPKYLFRKEGQNVTLSCEQNLNHDAMYWYRQDPGQGLRLIYYSQIVNDFQKGDIAEGYSVSREKKESFPLTVTSAQKNPTAFYLCASSTAGANYGYTFGSGTRLTVV.

The chain has TRBV24-1 and TRBJ1-5; D is ambiguous. Germline CDR1 is KGHDR and CDR2 is SFDVKD. The CDR3 has 14 residues. Trimming took 6 bases from V and 0 from J, leaving 8 bases between them. This chain's CDR3 is CATSPQDSNQPQHF. CDR3 DNA sequence: TGTGCCACCAGTCCCCAGGATAGCAATCAGCCCCAGCATTTT.

The gene calls are TRBV19 and TRBJ2-4; TRBD1 is a possible D gene (6 bases). Per germline, CDR1 LNHDA and CDR2 SQIVND (reference sequence). This CDR3 region has 15 residues. With 5 bases removed from V and 5 bases from J, the gap between germline ends came to 16 bases. CDR3: CASSLDGQGQNIQYF. The CDR3 coding sequence is TGTGCCAGTAGTCTTGACGGCCAGGGGCAAAACATTCAGTACTTC.

The chain couples TRBV19 to TRBJ1-2; 7 bases map to TRBD1. Germline lookup yields CDR1 LNHDA and CDR2 SQIVND (reference sequence). V was clipped by 10 bases and J by 5 bases; unmatched bases: 7. The CDR3 is made up of 12 amino acids. CDR3 DNA sequence: TGTGCCACTAAAACAGGGGCATATGGCTACACCTTC. Protein: CATKTGAYGYTF.

The chain is built from TRBV5-1 and TRBJ2-7; D is possibly TRBD1 (6 bases). The CDR3 runs 12 residues. Germline-derived CDR1 and CDR2 are SGHRS and YFSETQ. Between the trimmed V and J ends, which lost 4 bases and 5 bases, there was a span of 10 bases. In nucleotides, the CDR3 is TGCGCCAGCAGCCCAGGGGTGCACGAGCAGTACTTC. Its protein is CASSPGVHEQYF.

This rearrangement joins TRBV25-1 to TRBJ2-2, with D possibly matching TRBD1 (5 bases). The V gene lost 2 bases and the J gene lost 4 bases, with 11 bases spanning the gap. CDR1 is MGHDK, CDR2 SYGVNS, per germline. CDR3 length: 15 residues. The CDR3 region has the DNA TGTGCCAGCAGTGAAGGGGCCTTGAGCACCGGGGAGCTGTTTTTT. This encodes CASSEGALSTGELFF.

The chain carries TRBV2 and TRBJ1-1, with TRBD1 matching 7 bases. CDR1 is SNHLY, CDR2 FYNNEI, per germline. This CDR3 region has 15 residues. The V gene end was trimmed by 8 bases and the J gene end by 1 base; junction bases not matched to a gene: 10. CDR3 coding DNA: TGTGCCAGCGCTACCGACAGGGTAGGGAACACTGAAGCTTTCTTT. It encodes CASATDRVGNTEAFF.

The genes are TRBV5-4 and TRBJ1-2; 7 bases fit TRBD1. Germline values: CDR1 SGHNT, CDR2 YYREEE (reference sequence). The CDR3 consists of 13 residues. V lost 1 base, J lost 5 bases, and 2 bases stayed unmatched. CDR3: CASSLTGAYGYTF. CDR3 sequence (DNA): TGTGCCAGCAGCTTGACAGGGGCATATGGCTACACCTTC.

A word on this clone: The sample has other DNA sequences that encode this CDR3 too. CDR3 coding DNA: TGTGCCAGCAGTTTACGGGGACTTGGGGAAAAACTGTTTTTT. Translation gives CASSLRGLGEKLFF. The chain joins TRBV27 to TRBJ1-4; tentative D call: TRBD1 (5 bases). V was shortened by 2 bases and J by 8 bases, with 12 bases between the two germline ends. Per germline, CDR1 MNHEY and CDR2 SMNVEV (reference sequence). The CDR3 extends over 14 amino acids.

A remark on this clone: The same CDR3 is also encoded by other DNA sequences in this sample. The rearrangement joins TRBV6-1 to TRBJ1-2; TRBD1 agrees at 8 bases. Germline-derived CDR1 and CDR2 are MNHNS and SASEGT. The CDR3 totals 13 residues. Trimming cost V 3 bases and J 8 bases; bases outside gene matches: 5. The DNA for the CDR3 is TGTGCCAGCAGTGATGGACAGGGCCGAGGCTACACCTTC. It yields the protein CASSDGQGRGYTF.

The chain uses TRBV5-5 and TRBJ2-3; tentative D call: TRBD2 (7 bases). V was clipped by 4 bases and J by 3 bases, with 15 bases between them. The germline gives CDR1 SGHKS, CDR2 YYEKEE (reference sequence). The CDR3 extends over 15 amino acids. The CDR3 is CASSHGGPGTDTQYF. The CDR3, as DNA: TGTGCCAGCAGCCACGGGGGGCCCGGGACAGATACGCAGTATTTT.

This clone was observed a single time. The chain employs TRBV19 and TRBJ2-3, with D possibly matching TRBD2 (6 bases). The ends were cut back, 7 bases at V and 2 bases at J, with 10 bases in the middle. CDR3 length: 13 residues. Germline-derived CDR1 and CDR2 are LNHDA and SQIVND (reference sequence). DNA for the CDR3: TGTGCCAGTAATCGGGGGAACACAGATACGCAGTATTTT. Translated: CASNRGNTDTQYF.

In its sample, this clone was seen once. The chain has TRBV5-1 and TRBJ1-4, with 7 positions matching TRBD1. Germline V lookup: CDR1 SGHRS, CDR2 YFSETQ. The CDR3 has 15 residues. The trim removed 2 bases at V and 3 bases at J, leaving 4 bases unmatched. CDR3 sequence: CASSFTGAPNEKLFF. Written as DNA, the CDR3 is TGCGCCAGCAGCTTCACAGGGGCTCCTAATGAAAAACTGTTTTTT. The full variable domain, in which reference TRBV5-1 and TRBJ1-4 provide the parts outside the CDR3, is KAGVTQTPRYLIKTRGQQVTLSCSPISGHRSVSWYQQTPGQGLQFLFEYFSETQRNKGNFPGRFSGRQFSNSRSEMNVSTLELGDSALYLCASSFTGAPNEKLFFGSGTQLSVL.

The chain links TRBV18 to TRBJ1-4, with D maybe TRBD1 (6 bases). Germline-derived CDR1 and CDR2 are KGHSH and LQKENI. The CDR3 runs to 15 residues. V was cut by 3 bases and J by 3 bases, with 11 bases left in between. As DNA, the CDR3 is TGTGCCAGCTCACCGGGGGCTGGGGCTAATGAAAAACTGTTTTTT. As protein: CASSPGAGANEKLFF.

This chain uses TRBV28 with TRBJ1-3; D remains unclear. The CDR3 length is 13 residues. Germline lookup yields CDR1 MDHEN and CDR2 SYDVKM. V was clipped by 7 bases and J by 0 bases, with 7 bases between them. The CDR3 DNA is TGTGCCAGCACCGAGAGCTCTGGAAACACCATATATTTT. Translation gives CASTESSGNTIYF.

The rearrangement uses TRBV18 and TRBJ2-1, with TRBD1 matching over 7 bases. J was trimmed by 9 bases and V by 6 bases; bases with no gene match: 11. Germline values: CDR1 KGHSH, CDR2 LQKENI. This CDR3 contains 14 residues. The CDR3 loop reads CASSQPTGQREQFF. The CDR3 bases are TGTGCCAGCTCTCAACCGACAGGGCAGCGTGAGCAGTTCTTC.

The chain employs TRBV6-5 and TRBJ1-1; no clear D. Trimming removed 6 bases from V and 2 bases from J, with 10 bases in between. Germline CDR1 is MNHEY and CDR2 is SVGAGI. The CDR3 is 13 amino acids. The CDR3 DNA follows: TGTGCCAGCAGACGCGGGATTAACACTGAAGCTTTCTTT. Amino acid sequence: CASRRGINTEAFF.

The gene calls are TRBV7-2 and TRBJ2-1, with TRBD2 matching 9 bases. The CDR3 length is 19 residues. Trimming took 5 bases from V and 1 from J; bases not matched to a gene: 15. Germline V CDR1 and CDR2: SGHTA, FQGNSA. The CDR3 coding sequence is TGTGCCAGCAGCCCATTTGGCGGGGGGGCCGGAGGGTCCTACAATGAGCAGTTCTTC. This translates into CASSPFGGGAGGSYNEQFF.

The V and J genes are TRBV7-2 and TRBJ2-2; 9 nucleotides agree with TRBD1. Germline CDR1 and CDR2: SGHTA and FQGNSA. The CDR3 runs to 16 residues. V lost 5 bases and J lost 5; bases outside the gene matches: 9. The CDR3 nucleotides read TGTGCCAGCAGCCAACTGCCCGGGACAGGGACCGGGGAGCTGTTTTTT. Its protein product is CASSQLPGTGTGELFF.

In its sample, this clone was seen once. The chain links TRBV7-2 to TRBJ1-5, with 7 bases fitting TRBD1. CDR3 length: 15 amino acids. Losses at the gene ends were 5 bases for V and 4 bases for J; bases not matched to a gene: 8. Germline V lookup: CDR1 SGHTA, CDR2 FQGNSA. In DNA, the CDR3 is TGTGCCAGCAGCCAGACAGGGATGGGGAATCAGCCCCAGCATTTT. It yields the protein CASSQTGMGNQPQHF.

The chain joins TRBV18 to TRBJ1-4, with D possibly matching TRBD1 (6 bases). V dropped 3 bases and J dropped 8 bases, with 10 bases sitting between them. CDR1 and CDR2 (germline): KGHSH, LQKENI. The CDR3 is made up of 13 amino acids. Here the CDR3 reads CASSPTGREKLFF. The CDR3 DNA sequence: TGTGCCAGCTCACCGACAGGAAGGGAAAAACTGTTTTTT.

Here the CDR3 DNA reads TGTGCCAGCTCACCAAAGCCTTCAGTGGGGCAATCAGATACGCAGTATTTT. It codes for CASSPKPSVGQSDTQYF. The chain links TRBV18 to TRBJ2-3; weak D call: TRBD1 (5 bases). This CDR3 contains 17 residues. Deletions cut 2 bases from V and 4 bases from J, with 19 bases between. Germline V lookup: CDR1 KGHSH, CDR2 LQKENI.

The V gene is TRBV19, the J gene TRBJ1-1, with D tentatively TRBD1 (5 bases). This CDR3 spans 15 amino acids. CDR1 and CDR2 from the germline V gene are LNHDA and SQIVND (reference sequence). Trimming stripped 0 bases from V and 4 bases from J, with 12 bases between. This chain's CDR3 is CASSIDRARSTEAFF. The CDR3 coding sequence is TGTGCCAGTAGTATAGACAGGGCCCGTTCCACTGAAGCTTTCTTT. Full variable domain (remainder filled in from reference TRBV19 and TRBJ1-1): DGGITQSPKYLFRKEGQNVTLSCEQNLNHDAMYWYRQDPGQGLRLIYYSQIVNDFQKGDIAEGYSVSREKKESFPLTVTSAQKNPTAFYLCASSIDRARSTEAFFGQGTRLTVV.

The V and J genes are TRBV29-1 and TRBJ1-2; no definite D call. Trimming took off 3 bases at V and 0 bases at J, with 17 bases between the two ends. This CDR3 spans 16 amino acids. Germline loops: CDR1 SQVTM, CDR2 ANQGSEA. The CDR3, as DNA: TGCAGCGTTGATAAGCCCGTGAGAGGAGCTAACTATGGCTACACCTTC. Its protein product is CSVDKPVRGANYGYTF.

The chain employs TRBV27 and TRBJ1-2; TRBD1 agrees at 11 bases. J lost 5 bases, V lost 3 bases, and 2 bases had no gene match. From germline, CDR1 is MNHEY and CDR2 SMNVEV (reference sequence). This CDR3 is built from 14 residues. In DNA form, the CDR3 reads TGTGCCAGCAGTTTCGGACAGGGGGCGTATGGCTACACCTTC. Protein: CASSFGQGAYGYTF.

J is TRBJ1-5 and V is TRBV19; possibly TRBD1 for D (6 bases). The V gene's germline CDR1 is LNHDA and CDR2 SQIVND (reference sequence). V dropped 5 bases and J dropped 3 bases, with 23 bases sitting between them. CDR3 length: 18 residues. The CDR3 region has the DNA TGTGCCAGTAGTGGGGACGCGATACAGGGAACCTACAATCAGCCCCAGCATTTT. This encodes CASSGDAIQGTYNQPQHF. The whole variable domain, filled in from reference TRBV19 and TRBJ1-5, reads DGGITQSPKYLFRKEGQNVTLSCEQNLNHDAMYWYRQDPGQGLRLIYYSQIVNDFQKGDIAEGYSVSREKKESFPLTVTSAQKNPTAFYLCASSGDAIQGTYNQPQHFGDGTRLSIL.

This clone was seen a few times. V gene TRBV11-3 combines with J gene TRBJ2-7; TRBD2 matches 7 bases. CDR1 SGHNT and CDR2 YENEEA come from the germline V gene. This CDR3 is 15 amino acids long. V was pared by 1 base and J by 2 bases, with 5 bases of the junction left unmatched. The CDR3 region is CASSLGGLPPYEQYF. DNA for the CDR3: TGTGCCAGCAGCTTAGGGGGACTACCCCCCTACGAGCAGTACTTC.